These 32 T cell receptor beta chains were all obtained from the same sample, sequenced in a study of chemoradiotherapy in HPV16-positive cancers. Using immunoSEQ multiplex PCR, the repertoire was profiled, and TCRdb retains in-frame clones only, with some absent. The sample includes roughly 19,000 clones, 87% of them seen just once. The sample in question was blood, obtained from a patient who underwent chemoradiotherapy. Source of these receptors: a human donor with HPV-associated anogenital cancer.

The gene calls are TRBV11-3 and TRBJ1-2; D may be TRBD1 (5 bases). Deletions cut 3 bases from V and 8 bases from J, with 13 bases between. CDR1 and CDR2 (germline): SGHNT, YENEEA. This CDR3 comprises 13 residues. CDR3 nucleotides: TGTGCCAGCAGCTTTCCCGGGGCTGCCGGCTACACCTTC. Protein sequence: CASSFPGAAGYTF.

In nucleotides, the CDR3 is TGTGCCAGTAGCGACAGGGTGGGCGGCAATGAGCAGTTCTTC. Protein sequence: CASSDRVGGNEQFF. V is TRBV19 and J is TRBJ2-1; 7 bases agree with TRBD1. V was clipped by 6 bases and J by 6 bases; unmatched bases: 8. The length of the CDR3 is 14 residues. CDR1 and CDR2 (germline): LNHDA, SQIVND (reference sequence).

This clone was seen a handful of times. This rearrangement joins TRBV5-1 to TRBJ2-7; maybe TRBD1 (6 bases). The CDR3 covers 13 residues. The ends were cut back, 4 bases at V and 4 bases at J, with 12 bases in the middle. Germline V gene sequence: CDR1 SGHRS, CDR2 YFSETQ. CDR3 residues: CASSIGQPYEQYF. The CDR3, as DNA: TGCGCCAGCAGCATCGGACAGCCGTACGAGCAGTACTTC.

CDR3 DNA: TGTGCCATGTGGCGCTGGGGAGGAAACACCATATATTTT. Its protein is CAMWRWGGNTIYF. The rearrangement uses TRBV21-1 and TRBJ1-3. TRBV21-1 counts as a pseudogene. The CDR3 runs to 13 residues.

The V gene is TRBV9, the J gene TRBJ2-3; 10 positions match TRBD1. Germline values: CDR1 SGDLS, CDR2 YYNGEE. There are 16 residues in the CDR3. The ends lost 2 bases at V and 1 base at J; junction bases unmatched: 4. CDR3: CASSVDRGQGTDTQYF. CDR3 sequence (DNA): TGTGCCAGCAGCGTCGACAGGGGGCAAGGCACAGATACGCAGTATTTT.

The chain combines TRBV19 with TRBJ2-7; no clear D gene. Trimming cost V 0 bases and J 7 bases, with 16 bases left between them. Germline CDR1 and CDR2: LNHDA and SQIVND (reference sequence). This CDR3 contains 15 residues. This chain's CDR3 is CASSIDSRATGEQYF. CDR3 bases: TGTGCCAGTAGTATAGATTCCCGGGCCACCGGGGAGCAGTACTTC.

The chain recombines TRBV9 with TRBJ2-1; D possibly corresponds to TRBD2 (5 bases). The CDR3 contains 17 residues. Trimming removed 3 bases from V and 0 bases from J, with 16 bases in between. In germline, CDR1 is SGDLS, CDR2 YYNGEE. The CDR3 nucleotides read TGTGCCAGCAGCGGGGCTTCGGCGGGCAGCTCCTACAATGAGCAGTTCTTC. Translation: CASSGASAGSSYNEQFF.

This chain links TRBV7-2 with TRBJ2-2; TRBD1 matches at 7 bases. Germline V gene lookup returns CDR1 SGHTA and CDR2 FQGNSA. CDR3 length equals 15 residues. Trimming at V came to 2 bases and at J to 6 bases, leaving 6 bases not matched to a gene. This chain's CDR3 is CASSLLGQVPGELFF. CDR3 in DNA: TGTGCCAGCAGCTTACTCGGACAGGTGCCCGGGGAGCTGTTTTTT.

The chain combines TRBV6-1 with TRBJ1-1, with a possible D match to TRBD1 (5 bases). CDR3 length: 14 residues. The germline V and J ends were trimmed by 4 bases and 1 base, with 10 bases remaining between them. Per the germline V gene, CDR1 is MNHNS and CDR2 is SASEGT. The CDR3 loop reads CASSGGFGNTEAFF. The CDR3 nucleotides read TGTGCCAGCAGTGGGGGGTTTGGGAACACTGAAGCTTTCTTT.

This chain links TRBV11-2 with TRBJ1-2, with 8 bases lining up with TRBD1. The CDR3 is made up of 15 amino acids. Trimming removed 1 base from V and 6 bases from J; junction bases left unmatched: 7. Germline V gene lookup returns CDR1 SGHAT and CDR2 FQNNGV. CDR3 amino acids: CASSLVFRGQDGYTF. For the CDR3, the DNA is TGTGCCAGCAGCTTAGTTTTCAGGGGGCAAGATGGCTACACCTTC.

The gene calls are TRBV7-6 and TRBJ2-5; 7 bases fit TRBD1. The junction had 15 bases not matched to a gene; V was cut back by 5 bases and J by 3 bases. The CDR3 covers 17 residues. The V gene's germline CDR1 is SGHVS and CDR2 FNYEAQ. The CDR3 nucleotides read TGTGCCAGCAGCCCCCGGAACGTAGGGGGCACTAAAGAGACCCAGTACTTC. Translated, it gives CASSPRNVGGTKETQYF.

The gene calls are TRBV15 and TRBJ2-2; 8 bases align to TRBD1. The length of the CDR3 is 16 residues. J was trimmed by 0 bases and V by 4 bases; bases with no gene match: 4. Germline lookup yields CDR1 LNHNV and CDR2 YYDKDF (reference sequence). CDR3 nucleotides: TGTGCCACCAGCAACCGACAGGGGCCGAACACCGGGGAGCTGTTTTTT. This sequence encodes CATSNRQGPNTGELFF.

This rearrangement joins TRBV28 to TRBJ1-1; D remains ambiguous. Trimming pared 6 bases from V and 1 base from J, leaving 3 bases between. Germline V gene data show CDR1 as MDHEN and CDR2 as SYDVKM. This CDR3 is built from 11 residues. In DNA, the CDR3 is TGTGCCAGCAGGGGGAACACTGAAGCTTTCTTT. Protein sequence: CASRGNTEAFF. Full variable domain (remainder filled in from reference TRBV28 and TRBJ1-1): DVKVTQSSRYLVKRTGEKVFLECVQDMDHENMFWYRQDPGLGLRLIYFSYDVKMKEKGDIPEGYSVSREKKERFSLILESASTNQTSMYLCASRGNTEAFFGQGTRLTVV.

The chain has TRBV11-3 and TRBJ2-7; 11 bases line up with TRBD2. After removal of 1 base from V and 2 bases from J, the junction contained 7 bases not matched to a gene. CDR1 and CDR2 (germline): SGHNT, YENEEA. There are 17 residues in the CDR3. CDR3 DNA: TGTGCCAGCAGCTTAGCGACCAGGGGACTAGCGGCCTACGAGCAGTACTTC. This sequence encodes CASSLATRGLAAYEQYF.

The chain has TRBV19 and TRBJ1-5; a possible D gene is TRBD1 (6 bases). Trimming took 7 bases from V and 6 from J, leaving 13 bases between them. This CDR3 has 13 amino acids. Germline CDR1 and CDR2: LNHDA and SQIVND (reference sequence). CDR3 sequence: CASKKQGGQPQHF. The DNA for the CDR3 is TGTGCCAGTAAGAAACAGGGTGGTCAGCCCCAGCATTTT.

This clone has more than one count but fewer than ten. This chain connects TRBV19 to TRBJ1-1; TRBD1 agrees at 7 bases. V lost 3 bases to trimming and J lost 1 base; unmatched junction nucleotides: 8. Germline V gives CDR1 LNHDA, CDR2 SQIVND (reference sequence). This CDR3 has 16 amino acids. The CDR3 loop reads CASSIATGRTNTEAFF. The CDR3 DNA sequence: TGTGCCAGTAGTATCGCGACAGGGCGCACGAACACTGAAGCTTTCTTT. Full variable domain (remainder filled in from reference TRBV19 and TRBJ1-1): DGGITQSPKYLFRKEGQNVTLSCEQNLNHDAMYWYRQDPGQGLRLIYYSQIVNDFQKGDIAEGYSVSREKKESFPLTVTSAQKNPTAFYLCASSIATGRTNTEAFFGQGTRLTVV.

The V call is TRBV29-1, the J call TRBJ2-5; 14 positions match TRBD2. After removal of 7 bases from V and 4 bases from J, the junction contained 8 bases not matched to a gene. The length of the CDR3 is 15 residues. Germline values: CDR1 SQVTM, CDR2 ANQGSEA. CDR3 coding DNA: TGCAGCGCCGGGGGGACTAGCGGGAGAGGAGAGACCCAGTACTTC. Translating gives CSAGGTSGRGETQYF.

Details on this clone: The sample carries other DNA sequences with the same CDR3. The rearrangement uses TRBV28 and TRBJ2-5; no clear D. Between the trimmed V and J ends, which lost 3 bases and 5 bases, there was a span of 16 bases. The CDR3 extends over 15 amino acids. CDR1 and CDR2 from the germline V gene are MDHEN and SYDVKM. Here the CDR3 reads CASSLDSGRRETQYF. CDR3 nucleotide sequence: TGTGCCAGCAGTTTGGATTCGGGCAGGCGGGAGACCCAGTACTTC.

The CDR3 sequence is CASSGRTGGFADTQYF. DNA of the CDR3: TGTGCCAGCAGCGGGCGGACAGGGGGCTTCGCAGATACGCAGTATTTT. The chain couples TRBV9 to TRBJ2-3; 11 bases fit TRBD1. The germline V gene has CDR1 SGDLS and CDR2 YYNGEE. The CDR3 sequence is 16 residues long. After removal of 3 bases from V and 4 bases from J, the junction contained 7 bases not matched to a gene.

The rearrangement uses TRBV2 and TRBJ1-1; 7 nucleotides align to TRBD1. J lost 3 bases, V lost 2 bases, and 6 bases had no gene match. The length of the CDR3 is 15 residues. Germline CDR1 SNHLY, CDR2 FYNNEI. CDR3 DNA: TGTGCCAGCAGTGAAACGAGGGGGCAATACACTGAAGCTTTCTTT. Translated, it gives CASSETRGQYTEAFF.

The V and J genes are TRBV4-1 and TRBJ2-3; D remains ambiguous. Germline CDR1 is MGHRA and CDR2 is YSYEKL. The CDR3 length is 15 residues. Trimming shortened V by 0 bases and J by 0 bases, and 7 bases separated the two germline ends. The CDR3 sequence is CASSQEIGSTDTQYF. The DNA for the CDR3 is TGCGCCAGCAGCCAAGAAATTGGGAGCACAGATACGCAGTATTTT.

The gene calls are TRBV28 and TRBJ2-7; a possible D gene is TRBD1 (6 bases). Trimming removed 2 bases from V and 1 base from J, with 12 bases in between. This CDR3 spans 15 amino acids. Per the germline V gene, CDR1 is MDHEN and CDR2 is SYDVKM. DNA of the CDR3: TGTGCCAGCAGTTTAGCGGCAGGGGTTTCCTACGAGCAGTACTTC. This codes for CASSLAAGVSYEQYF.

This chain links TRBV5-3 with TRBJ2-3; 9 positions match TRBD2. TRBV5-3 is given ORF status, its function remaining uncertain. The CDR3 consists of 19 residues. With V trimmed by 1 base and J by 0 bases, 12 bases remained unmatched. The CDR3 bases are TGTGCCAGAAGCTTGAGTAGCGGGAGAGCATTAACTAGCACAGATACGCAGTATTTT. Residues: CARSLSSGRALTSTDTQYF.

The chain uses TRBV5-1 and TRBJ2-1; 11 bases line up with TRBD2. CDR3 length equals 14 residues. After removal of 2 bases from V and 5 bases from J, the junction contained 0 bases not matched to a gene. Per germline, CDR1 SGHRS and CDR2 YFSETQ. CDR3: CASSFSGGDNEQFF. In DNA form, the CDR3 reads TGCGCCAGCAGCTTTAGCGGGGGGGACAATGAGCAGTTCTTC.

V gene TRBV5-5 combines with J gene TRBJ2-7; 8 nucleotides match TRBD1. This CDR3 has 15 amino acids. Germline CDR1 is SGHKS and CDR2 is YYEKEE (reference sequence). V lost 4 bases and J lost 2; bases outside the gene matches: 8. The CDR3 loop reads CASSLRTGPTYEQYF. CDR3 in DNA: TGTGCCAGCAGCCTTAGGACAGGGCCCACCTACGAGCAGTACTTC.

The chain joins TRBV2 to TRBJ2-7, with 8 nucleotides matching TRBD1. The J segment lost 3 bases and the V segment lost 5 bases, leaving 6 bases of the junction unmatched. This CDR3 comprises 14 residues. CDR1 SNHLY and CDR2 FYNNEI come from the germline V gene. The CDR3 protein is CASSPGTGFYEQYF. The CDR3 DNA sequence: TGTGCCAGCAGTCCCGGGACAGGATTCTACGAGCAGTACTTC.

J is TRBJ1-1 and V is TRBV27, with no clear D. The CDR3 is 16 residues long. The V end was cut by 2 bases, the J end by 5 bases, with 18 bases between. Germline V lookup: CDR1 MNHEY, CDR2 SMNVEV (reference sequence). The CDR3 coding sequence is TGTGCCAGCAGTTTAAACGGCAGACGCCGAAGGACTGAAGCTTTCTTT. Translation: CASSLNGRRRRTEAFF.

This clone was recorded once. The V call is TRBV6-5, the J call TRBJ1-4, with D perhaps TRBD1 (5 bases). Germline lookup yields CDR1 MNHEY and CDR2 SVGAGI. V gave up 6 bases and J gave up 0 bases, with 8 bases separating them. The CDR3 covers 14 residues. CDR3 sequence: CASRETATNEKLFF. Written as DNA, the CDR3 is TGTGCCAGCAGAGAGACAGCAACTAATGAAAAACTGTTTTTT.

The gene calls are TRBV6-5 and TRBJ1-6; D is undetermined. Germline V lookup: CDR1 MNHEY, CDR2 SVGAGI. The CDR3 loop spans 14 amino acids. The ends were cut back, 5 bases at V and 7 bases at J, with 12 bases in the middle. CDR3: CASSARSGNSPLHF. The CDR3 DNA reads as TGTGCCAGCAGTGCCAGGAGTGGGAATTCACCCCTCCACTTT.

This clone was counted only a few times. This chain connects TRBV10-1 to TRBJ2-7, with D possibly being TRBD1 or TRBD2 (5 bases each). Trimming removed 3 bases at V and 4 bases at J, with 16 bases between. The CDR3 has 15 amino acids. Germline CDR1 WNHNN, CDR2 SYGVQD (reference sequence). The CDR3 DNA follows: TGCGCCAGCAGTGATGGAACGGGACGATTTTACGAGCAGTACTTC. Amino acid sequence: CASSDGTGRFYEQYF.

The chain carries TRBV18 and TRBJ2-2, with D tentatively TRBD1 (6 bases). Germline V lookup: CDR1 KGHSH, CDR2 LQKENI. CDR3 length: 15 residues. Trimming cost V 0 bases and J 5 bases, with 10 bases left between them. As DNA, the CDR3 is TGTGCCAGCTCACCACCGAACAGGGATACCGGGGAGCTGTTTTTT. Its translation is CASSPPNRDTGELFF. The entire variable domain, with the rest obtained from reference TRBV18 and TRBJ2-2, is as follows: NAGVMQNPRHLVRRRGQEARLRCSPMKGHSHVYWYRQLPEEGLKFMVYLQKENIIDESGMPKERFSAEFPKEGPSILRIQQVVRGDSAAYFCASSPPNRDTGELFFGEGSRLTVL.

The V gene is TRBV25-1, the J gene TRBJ1-6; 7 bases fit TRBD1. Trimming removed 7 bases from V and 1 base from J; junction bases left unmatched: 7. This CDR3 region has 16 residues. The germline V gene encodes CDR1 MGHDK and CDR2 SYGVNS. CDR3 DNA sequence: TGTGCCAGCAATCCCTCAGGGGGATCCTATAATTCACCCCTCCACTTT. This sequence encodes CASNPSGGSYNSPLHF.